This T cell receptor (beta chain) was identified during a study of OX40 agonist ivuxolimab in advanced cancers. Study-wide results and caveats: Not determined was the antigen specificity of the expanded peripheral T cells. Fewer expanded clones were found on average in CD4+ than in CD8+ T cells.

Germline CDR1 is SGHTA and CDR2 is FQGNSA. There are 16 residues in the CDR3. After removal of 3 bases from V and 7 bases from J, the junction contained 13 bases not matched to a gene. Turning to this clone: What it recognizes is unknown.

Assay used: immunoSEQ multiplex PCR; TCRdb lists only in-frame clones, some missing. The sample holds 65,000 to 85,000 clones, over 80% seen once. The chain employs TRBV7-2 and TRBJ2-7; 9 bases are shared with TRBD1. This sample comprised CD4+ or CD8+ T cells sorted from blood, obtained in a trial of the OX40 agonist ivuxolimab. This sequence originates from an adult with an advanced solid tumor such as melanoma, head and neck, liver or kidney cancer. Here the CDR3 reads CASSFLRDRAGGEQYF. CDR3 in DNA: TGTGCCAGCAGCTTTCTCCGGGACAGGGCTGGGGGAGAGCAGTACTTC.